This TCR beta chain is from a study of cytomegalovirus exposure and HLA in healthy donors (TCRdb year 2017). Regarding the research as a whole: In an earlier analysis of some 610 of the donors, less than 350 Gb of sequence data and 100 million or so unique TCR beta sequences from 150 million to 200 million T cells were reported. An early release that covered roughly 600 HLA-typed donors contained around 300 gigabases of sequencing data and around 80 million unique TCR sequences. The genetic ancestry cluster associated with self-reported Caucasian donors included 81% of the 300 to 450 genotyped donors. The study aimed to test whether cataloging public T cell receptors could reveal signatures of past pathogen exposure. Using immunosequencing, the study profiled T cell repertoires from fewer than 850 subjects and related those repertoires to cytomegalovirus serostatus. In addition to the first cohort of roughly 670 subjects, a separate validation cohort of 120 different subjects was used. The study combined high-throughput TCR immunosequencing, statistical association of individual TCRs with disease status, and machine learning to predict cytomegalovirus infection status. To study patterns of TCR occurrence, a later analysis re-analyzed previously published TCR beta repertoires from several hundred donors and added high-resolution HLA genotyping. Rather than using new phenotypic data, the later analysis identified candidate immune exposures from TCR beta sequences and from how often those sequences occurred across donors. An earlier analysis of about 600 of the donors used high-throughput TCR beta sequencing to judge whether each TCR beta V gene segment behaved as functional or pseudogenic. Donor age, sex, ethnicity and CMV serostatus were compiled together with the repertoire data. A later genetic analysis used genome-wide SNP genotypes for about 60% of the 666 donors, treating that subset as a discovery cohort. All discovery cohort repertoires had been generated using a single sequencing platform. HLA typing covered class I and class II loci at four-digit resolution. The number of donors typed differed by locus, with about 629-630 for A, B, C, DRB1 and DQB1, around 500 for DQA1, under 610 for DPA1, and about 450 for DPB1. Because of strong linkage in the cohort, roughly five DR-DQ haplotypes were treated as single units for association and clustering. Among about 400 genotyped donors of the cohort, an average of approximately 200,000 unique TCR beta nucleotide sequences was sequenced per donor, of which roughly 17% were non-productive. Overall study outcomes, separate from this receptor: V-gene and J-gene trimming of TCR beta chains was associated with a missense DCLRE1C variant in a later genetic analysis, and the association was replicated in an independent cohort. In vitro tests confirmed that a few of the cytomegalovirus-associated TCR beta chains recognize cytomegalovirus antigens. The authors suggested that the approach could potentially be generalized to other disease states and immunological phenotypes. The study gave a list of 150 to 200 TCR beta chains associated with cytomegalovirus. Most CMV-associated TCR beta chains appeared to be HLA-restricted in a later analysis, and the HLA associations seemed to be driven largely by CMV exposure. A later analysis found that TCR association rates varied across HLA loci, with DRB1 alleles showing the most associated TCRs and HLA-C alleles the fewest. Correlated functional status among segregating V segments might be attributable to linkage disequilibrium, but an unknown experimental factor could not be ruled out. Because counts were too low, roughly 17 rarely observed V segments, including chromosome 9 orphons, were left out of the earlier analysis of approximately 500 of the donors. A cluster of highly shared sequence variants was judged likely to be a technical artifact of the sequencing pipeline. Assigning TCR associations to individual alleles was difficult when HLA alleles, especially DR and DQ, strongly co-occurred. A further reported finding was that TCR beta sequences accurately predicted the HLA-A and HLA-B alleles for most subjects in the first cohort. Most TCR sequences were observed very rarely across donors, whereas some public TCRs were present in many individuals. In a later analysis, 16,951 TCR beta sequences were associated with specific HLA alleles at a false discovery rate of 0.05. Roughly uniform sequencing depth across donors was assumed in presence/absence analyses, although this assumption may not hold. Some IMGT-functional V segments, including TRBV6-2 and TRBV6-3, could not be distinguished by the 87-base-pair reads and were therefore excluded. According to a later genetic analysis, donors in an Asian-associated ancestry cluster had fewer N-insertions in productive TCRs than the approximately 700-donor mean. Cytomegalovirus status was reported to be diagnosed by the classifier with high specificity and sensitivity in both the original and validation cohorts. A later analysis found that HLA-associated TCR beta chains were more clonally expanded and had lower generation probabilities than equally common non-associated chains. Because HLA typing was unavailable for some donors at each locus, only the typed subset was used in association tests. A later analysis reported that several top co-occurrence clusters appeared linked to parvovirus B19, influenza, CMV and Epstein-Barr virus. For the cohort, immune exposure information was limited to CMV serostatus. The cohort was sequenced for TCR beta chains only, and without alpha or paired-chain data the features that could be detected were limited. In an earlier analysis of approximately 600 of the donors, most TCR beta V segments were observed in productive rearrangements about 87% or about 30% of the time, broadly matching IMGT annotations.

Comments on this clone: What antigen it recognizes has not been identified.

In total, over 600 healthy bone marrow donors made up the cohort. Cohort members were all nominally healthy when sampled, although unrecorded immune exposures were likely present. The donor was CMV seropositive and was included in the group of 250 to 300 seropositive cohort members. A peripheral blood sample was collected from each donor, and TCR beta sequencing was performed on peripheral blood mononuclear cells. The Qiagen DNeasy Blood Extraction Kit was used to extract genomic DNA from the blood cell samples. To prepare the library, the immunoSEQ multiplex PCR assay was applied. For the multiplex PCR, a mixture combining 60 forward primers for TCR Vbeta segments and 13 reverse primers for TCR Jbeta segments was used. Amplification of the CDR3 region of rearranged TCR beta genes was performed with a multiplex PCR assay on genomic DNA. Amplified TCR beta libraries were sequenced as 87-base-pair reads on the Illumina HiSeq System. In the paper's pipeline: A later analysis counted approximately 74 million unique TCR beta chains across the 650 to 800 repertoires, and 9 million to 14 million of these chains were shared by at least two donors. Raw reads were error-corrected and collapsed into unique sequences by a nearest-neighbor algorithm in which closely related sequences were merged to remove PCR and sequencing errors. V, D and J gene segments were assigned by aligning CDR3 sequences to IMGT reference sequences. For a sequence to be retained, at least a six-nucleotide match to both a V gene segment and a J gene segment was required. Rearrangements were called productive when the CDR3 lacked stop codons and stayed in frame with V and J; all others were non-productive. CDR3 was defined by IMGT convention, running from the second conserved V-encoded cysteine to the conserved J-encoded phenylalanine. In an earlier analysis of more than 550 of the donors, sequences lacking an unambiguous match to a single V gene segment were excluded. In an earlier analysis of approximately 610 of the donors, V segments were called functional above 56.7% productive rearrangements and were called segregating when the between-donor standard deviation exceeded 5%. To diagnose cytomegalovirus status from the catalog of TCR beta chain sequences, a statistical classification framework was built. In a later analysis, V and J genes were assigned by comparing TCR nucleotide sequences against IMGT/GENE-DB human TR gene sequences. The TCRdist pipeline was used in a later analysis to assign CDR3 sequences and most-parsimonious VDJ recombination scenarios. In a later analysis, every TCR beta chain was defined by the combination of its CDR3 amino acid sequence and its V-gene family, and reads without a unique V-gene family were dropped. To address suspected cross-contamination and a sequencing artifact, a later analysis removed 450 to 700 highly shared, low-generation-probability nucleotide sequences. In a later analysis, a clonal expansion index for each public chain was calculated from normalized within-repertoire ranks of inferred template counts. Generation probabilities in a later analysis came from a VDJ recombination model fitted to out-of-frame rearrangements, and those results were checked against IGoR. In a later analysis, hypergeometric tests were used to score TCR-TCR, TCR-HLA and TCR-CMV co-occurrence, with a repertoire-size bias correction applied to TCR pairs. In a later analysis, false discovery rates were estimated by permuting HLA or CMV assignments 20 times. A later analysis grouped co-occurring TCRs with DBSCAN, adding TCRdist sequence similarity when clustering within HLA-allele-positive subsets. For co-occurrence clustering, repertoires with fewer than 30,000 or more than 120,000 public chains were excluded, along with four to six repertoires with anomalous nucleotide sharing. As stored in TCRdb, this immuneACCESS dataset retains in-frame rearrangements with V and J assigned. A fraction of the clones does not appear; measured against another copy, unresolved V genes explain less than half of the discrepancy, and the remainder lacks a known reason. That table furnishes V, J and clone size, whereas the DNA furnished D and trimming. The data table for this sample lists about 210,000 clones. The top ten constitute roughly 0.98% of the sample.

V is reduced by 1 base and J by 0 bases, leaving a spacing of 7 bases between them. From a lookup of the germline V gene, CDR1 and CDR2 are SGHTA and FQGNSA. The CDR3, from cysteine to phenylalanine, totals 14 residues. The sequence is cut down to CDR3 DNA, 42 bases in frame from base 1. This chain is built from TRBV7-2 and TRBJ2-7; no confident D gene assignment can be made. The receptor's source is a woman aged 30 to 39 in good health and CMV-seropositive. Sequences were obtained from PBMCs. Read as DNA, the sequence is TGTGCCAGCAGCTTAGGTTCACACTCCTACGAGCAGTACTTC. This gives the protein CASSLGSHSYEQYF.